Detailed here is one T cell receptor beta chain. What it binds is unknown. J lost 7 bases, V lost 2 bases, and 7 bases had no gene match. CDR1 and CDR2 from the germline V gene are GTSNPN and SVGIG (reference sequence). This CDR3 comprises 14 residues. This record comes from a study of beta chain features in type 1 diabetes. Study results and caveats: Patients with Type 1 diabetes showed moderately but significantly shorter TCRB CDR3s in all four CD4+ subsets.

Expressed TCRB transcripts were sequenced, since all the RNA that had been isolated was reverse transcribed. Libraries were prepared by immunoSEQ multiplex PCR; TCRdb keeps only in-frame clonotypes and omits some of them. Of hundreds of thousands of clones listed, about 14% were seen once; the top ten hold less than 0.04%. The rearrangement joins TRBV30 to TRBJ2-7; TRBD1 agrees at 11 bases. What was sequenced was naive CD4+ T cells from blood. The receptor's source is a man between 18 and 35 years old with type 1 diabetes. The CDR3 nucleotides read TGTGCCTGGAGTAGGGGACAGGGGGTCTCGGAGCAGTACTTC. Amino acid sequence: CAWSRGQGVSEQYF.